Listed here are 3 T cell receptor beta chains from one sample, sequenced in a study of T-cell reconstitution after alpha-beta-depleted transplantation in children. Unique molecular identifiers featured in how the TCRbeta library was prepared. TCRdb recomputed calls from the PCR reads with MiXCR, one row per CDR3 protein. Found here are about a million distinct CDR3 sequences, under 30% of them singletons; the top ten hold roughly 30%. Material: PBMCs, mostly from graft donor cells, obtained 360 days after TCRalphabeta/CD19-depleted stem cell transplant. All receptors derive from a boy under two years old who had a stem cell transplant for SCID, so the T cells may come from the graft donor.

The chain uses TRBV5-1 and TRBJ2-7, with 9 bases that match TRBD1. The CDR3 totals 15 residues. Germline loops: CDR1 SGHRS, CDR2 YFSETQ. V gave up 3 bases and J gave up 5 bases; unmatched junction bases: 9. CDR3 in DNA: TGCGCCAGCAGCTCCGACCTGGACAGGGGAAACGAGCAGTACTTC. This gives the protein CASSSDLDRGNEQYF.

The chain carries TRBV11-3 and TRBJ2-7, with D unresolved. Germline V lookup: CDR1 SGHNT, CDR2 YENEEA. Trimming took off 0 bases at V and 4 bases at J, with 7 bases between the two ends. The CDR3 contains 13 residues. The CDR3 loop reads CASSLDRRYEQYF. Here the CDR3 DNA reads TGTGCCAGCAGCTTAGATCGGCGGTACGAGCAGTACTTC.

The CDR3: CSVRDNSNQPQHF. The CDR3 DNA reads TGCAGCGTTAGGGACAATAGCAATCAGCCCCAGCATTTT. The rearrangement links TRBV29-1 to TRBJ1-5; D is perhaps TRBD1 (6 bases). V lost 5 bases and J lost 0, with 8 bases in between. The CDR3 has 13 amino acids. In germline, CDR1 is SQVTM, CDR2 ANQGSEA.